This TCR beta chain derives from a study of T cells in narcolepsy. Study background: Patients with NT1 or NT2 and healthy control donors were enrolled.

Data came from immunoSEQ multiplex PCR; TCRdb stores just in-frame clones and leaves some out. This sample has tens of thousands of clones, with about four fifths found just once. Input material: memory (CD45RA-) CD4+ T cells from blood. The clonotype was recovered from a human donor in good health.

The CDR3 DNA is TGTGCCAGCAGCTCGGGCGGGGGGTACCAAGAGACCCAGTACTTC. This encodes CASSSGGGYQETQYF. The chain combines TRBV7-2 with TRBJ2-5; TRBD2 matches 8 bases. CDR3 length equals 15 residues. V shed 4 bases and J 0 bases; nucleotides not matched to a gene: 4. Germline lookup yields CDR1 SGHTA and CDR2 FQGNSA.